This T cell receptor beta chain was obtained from a study of shared clonotypes between healthy human individuals. Several immunoSEQ plates received, in even portions, the genomic DNA of each subset. Method: immunoSEQ multiplex PCR; TCRdb's copy keeps in-frame clones and lacks some. This table holds 2 million to 2.5 million clones, over 85% found once. CDR1 is SGHTA and CDR2 is FQGTGA in the germline V gene. V trimming: 10 bases; J trimming: 8 bases; junction bases outside the gene matches: 12. CDR3 length: 13 residues. Input material: naive CD4+ T cells from PBMCs. The subset was: CD45RA+ positively selected. The genes are TRBV7-3 and TRBJ1-2; 8 nucleotides agree with TRBD1. The receptor comes from a man aged 18 to 29 in good health. Some clones in this sample may be carry-over from other donors' samples. CDR3 bases: TGTGCCACCCAAAGGCAGGGGGCGAGGGGCTACACCTTC. Translating gives CATQRQGARGYTF.